A single T cell receptor beta chain is shown here with its context. This specimen comes from a study of tumor T cells in aggressive B-cell lymphoma. J lost 3 bases, V lost 5 bases, and 4 bases had no gene match. Germline V gives CDR1 SGHRS, CDR2 YFSETQ. CDR3 size: 15 residues. Sequenced by immunoSEQ multiplex PCR; TCRdb stores in-frame clones only, minus some. This table has several thousand clones, about 93% appearing once. The chain links TRBV5-1 to TRBJ1-6, with 8 bases aligning to TRBD1. Sequences were obtained from tumor tissue. The TCR sequence derives from an adult with diffuse large B cell lymphoma. The CDR3 bases are TGCGCCAGCAGTGGAGGACAGGGCTATAATTCACCCCTCCACTTT. This codes for CASSGGQGYNSPLHF.